This is a list of T cell receptor beta chains from one sample in a study of T cell responses to AZD1222 COVID-19 vaccine. Produced via immunoSEQ multiplex PCR; TCRdb's table is partial and in-frame only. The table has 150,000 to 200,000 clones, around 94% seen once; the top ten hold just over 5%. Specimen: peripheral blood, collected 28 days after the second AZD1222 dose. Receptor source: an adult who received the AZD1222 COVID-19 vaccine. Each CDR3 is given with its conserved first and last residue. The order of the fields is CDR3 protein, V gene, J gene.

CASRIRGNEQFF,TRBV19,TRBJ2-1
CASTWGPNEKLFF,TRBV28,TRBJ1-4
CSALIPTGAGNTIYF,TRBV29-1,TRBJ1-3
CASSYSGGSYEQYF,TRBV6-5,TRBJ2-7
CASSPFREGPEQYF,TRBV18,TRBJ2-7
CASSDSTYTEAFF,TRBV10-1,TRBJ1-1
CASSFEQGNYGYTF,TRBV3-1/TRBV3-2,TRBJ1-2
CASSGTGTGELFF,TRBV19,TRBJ2-2
CAWCRGGGAGNTIYF,TRBV30,TRBJ1-3
CASSQDPGQGAYGYTF,TRBV4-2,TRBJ1-2
CASSLAPAGAEQYF,TRBV5-1,TRBJ2-7
CASSYNSRGNTGELFF,TRBV6-5,TRBJ2-2
CASSLVGTAITGELFF,TRBV7-2,TRBJ2-2
CASSEANAGTGELFF,TRBV2,TRBJ2-2
CASSSATSGRALEQYF,TRBV5-4,TRBJ2-7
CASSSMGTGIGEQYF,TRBV7-6,TRBJ2-7
CASSYSYLSPRAEAFF,TRBV6-5,TRBJ1-1
CASSFQGSGRREQYF,TRBV5-6,TRBJ2-7
CAWSDGRGGNQPQHF,TRBV30,TRBJ1-5
CASSSSKGANTIYF,TRBV9,TRBJ1-3
CASSLRGAGTEAFF,TRBV7-9,TRBJ1-1
CAWSAAPNYGYTF,TRBV30,TRBJ1-2
CASSLSGHPTDTQYF,TRBV5-1,TRBJ2-3
CASRRGTGKNTEAFF,TRBV19,TRBJ1-1
CASSDRGDYSNQPQHF,TRBV28,TRBJ1-5
CASSLHGQGGKTQYF,TRBV25-1,TRBJ2-5
CASSFRGLGNEQFF,TRBV5-4,TRBJ2-1